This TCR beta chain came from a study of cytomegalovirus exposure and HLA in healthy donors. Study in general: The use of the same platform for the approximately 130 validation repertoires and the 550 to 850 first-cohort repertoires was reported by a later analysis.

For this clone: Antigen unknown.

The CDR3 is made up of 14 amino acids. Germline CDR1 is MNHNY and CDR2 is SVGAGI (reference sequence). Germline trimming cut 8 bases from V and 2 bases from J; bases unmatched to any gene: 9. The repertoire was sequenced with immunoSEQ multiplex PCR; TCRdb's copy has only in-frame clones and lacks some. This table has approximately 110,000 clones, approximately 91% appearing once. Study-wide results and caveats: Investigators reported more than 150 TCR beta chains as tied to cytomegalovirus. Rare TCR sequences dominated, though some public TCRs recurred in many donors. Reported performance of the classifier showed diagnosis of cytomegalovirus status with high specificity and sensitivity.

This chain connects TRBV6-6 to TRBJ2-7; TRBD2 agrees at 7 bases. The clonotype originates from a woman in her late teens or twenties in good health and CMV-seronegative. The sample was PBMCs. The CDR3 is CASGRTSLTYEQYF. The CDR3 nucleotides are TGTGCCAGCGGGAGGACTAGTTTAACCTACGAGCAGTACTTC.